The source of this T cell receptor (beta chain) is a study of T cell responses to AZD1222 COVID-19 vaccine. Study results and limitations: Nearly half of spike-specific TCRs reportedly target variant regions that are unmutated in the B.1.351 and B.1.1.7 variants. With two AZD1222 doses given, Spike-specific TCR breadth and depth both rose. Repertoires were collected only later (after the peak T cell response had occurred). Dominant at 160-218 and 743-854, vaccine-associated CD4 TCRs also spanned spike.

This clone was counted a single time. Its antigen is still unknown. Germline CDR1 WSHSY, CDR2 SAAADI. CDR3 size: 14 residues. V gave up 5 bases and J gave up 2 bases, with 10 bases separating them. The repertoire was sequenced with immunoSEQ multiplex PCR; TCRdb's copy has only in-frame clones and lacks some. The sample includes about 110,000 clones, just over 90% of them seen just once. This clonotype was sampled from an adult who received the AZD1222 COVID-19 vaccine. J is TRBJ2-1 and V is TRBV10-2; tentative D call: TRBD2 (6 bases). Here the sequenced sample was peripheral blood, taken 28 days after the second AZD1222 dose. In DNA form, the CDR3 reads TGCGCCAGCAGTAGGGGAGGCACCTACAATGAGCAGTTCTTC. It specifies CASSRGGTYNEQFF.